Listed here are 31 T cell receptor beta chains from one sample, sequenced in a study of blood T cell repertoires in COVID-19. TCRdb's table, derived via immunoSEQ multiplex PCR, lists solely in-frame clones and lacks some. The data contain roughly 290,000 clones, roughly nine tenths of them seen just once; the ten biggest clones take up roughly 6.3%. The source material was PBMCs or T cells enriched from blood (not recorded which). These receptors came from a middle-aged woman who had recovered from COVID-19.

The chain uses TRBV19 and TRBJ1-5; 10 nucleotides match TRBD1. Germline CDR1 and CDR2: LNHDA and SQIVND (reference sequence). CDR3 length: 14 amino acids. V was pared by 7 bases and J by 11 bases, with 11 bases of the junction left unmatched. The CDR3 coding sequence is TGTGCCAGTAACCGGGACAGGGGTAATGGAGCCCAGCATTTT. Protein product: CASNRDRGNGAQHF.

The gene calls are TRBV12-3 or TRBV12-4 and TRBJ1-2; TRBD1 might be the D (6 bases). The CDR3 length is 13 residues. V lost 2 bases and J lost 3, with 7 bases in between. CDR3 protein: CASSLSGDYGYTF. CDR3 bases: TGTGCCAGCAGTTTATCAGGGGACTATGGCTACACCTTC.

This chain uses TRBV28 with TRBJ1-1; a weak D match, TRBD1 (6 bases). Germline loops: CDR1 MDHEN, CDR2 SYDVKM. Trimming removed 6 bases at V and 4 bases at J, with 12 bases between. The CDR3 contains 13 residues. The DNA of the CDR3 is TGTGCCAGCAGAGCCACAGGGATCACTGAAGCTTTCTTT. It codes for CASRATGITEAFF.

This sequence joins TRBV7-9 and TRBJ2-5; D is possibly TRBD2 (5 bases). The CDR3 spans 14 residues. The germline gives CDR1 SEHNR, CDR2 FQNEAQ (reference sequence). V was cut by 3 bases and J by 2 bases, with 10 bases left in between. The chain's CDR3 is CASSLLDSQETQYF. The CDR3 DNA reads TGTGCCAGCAGCTTGTTGGACTCACAAGAGACCCAGTACTTC.

The gene calls are TRBV18 and TRBJ2-6, with 9 bases lining up with TRBD1. Germline trimming cut 4 bases from V and 2 bases from J; bases unmatched to any gene: 6. This CDR3 spans 17 amino acids. The germline V gene has CDR1 KGHSH and CDR2 LQKENI. CDR3 sequence (DNA): TGTGCCAGCTCACGGACAGGGGCCGACGCTGGGGCCAACGTCCTGACTTTC. This sequence encodes CASSRTGADAGANVLTF.

In DNA, the CDR3 is TGTGCCTGGAGTTTGGGGCACAGGGTTTTTTCCGGAAACACCATATATTTT. Translating gives CAWSLGHRVFSGNTIYF. The chain recombines TRBV30 with TRBJ1-3; D may be TRBD1 (6 bases). The CDR3 is made up of 17 amino acids. The V gene's germline CDR1 is GTSNPN and CDR2 SVGIG (reference sequence). V was shortened by 2 bases and J by 4 bases, with 21 bases between the two germline ends.

In this sample, this clone turned up once. The chain employs TRBV7-9 and TRBJ2-7, with 12 bases that match TRBD2. CDR3 length: 17 residues. V was clipped by 5 bases and J by 6 bases; unmatched bases: 14. Germline-derived CDR1 and CDR2 are SEHNR and FQNEAQ (reference sequence). The CDR3 here is CASSEASLAGGPSEQYF. CDR3 DNA: TGTGCCAGCAGCGAGGCCTCACTAGCGGGAGGCCCCAGCGAGCAGTACTTC.

The table lists this clone with a count of one. J is TRBJ2-2 and V is TRBV19; 8 bases align to TRBD1. This CDR3 spans 15 amino acids. The germline V gene has CDR1 LNHDA and CDR2 SQIVND (reference sequence). Losses at the gene ends were 6 bases for V and 5 bases for J; bases not matched to a gene: 8. The DNA for the CDR3 is TGTGCCAGTAGGGGGGACAGGAGGGTTACCGGGGAGCTGTTTTTT. It translates to CASRGDRRVTGELFF.

The J gene is TRBJ2-5, the V gene TRBV14; tentatively, D is TRBD1 (6 bases). Germline V gene sequence: CDR1 SGHDN, CDR2 FVKESK. This CDR3 has 14 amino acids. V was clipped by 0 bases and J by 3 bases, with 8 bases between them. The DNA for the CDR3 is TGTGCCAGCAGCCAAGAACCAGGGGAAGAGACCCAGTACTTC. Its protein product is CASSQEPGEETQYF. Looking up the rest from reference TRBV14 and TRBJ2-5 gives the full variable domain: EAGVTQFPSHSVIEKGQTVTLRCDPISGHDNLYWYRRVMGKEIKFLLHFVKESKQDESGMPNNRFLAERTGGTYSTLKVQPAELEDSGVYFCASSQEPGEETQYFGPGTRLLVL.

This clone occurred many times. J is TRBJ2-7 and V is TRBV30; 11 nucleotides agree with TRBD1. J lost 1 base, V lost 0 bases, and 2 bases had no gene match. The CDR3 totals 15 residues. The V gene's germline CDR1 is GTSNPN and CDR2 SVGIG (reference sequence). CDR3 loop: CAWSVGTGGSYEQYF. The CDR3 region has the DNA TGTGCCTGGAGTGTAGGGACAGGGGGTTCCTACGAGCAGTACTTC.

V and J are TRBV7-2 and TRBJ1-2, with a weak D call TRBD1 (6 bases). This CDR3 contains 14 residues. With 5 bases removed from V and 4 bases from J, the gap between germline ends came to 14 bases. CDR1 and CDR2 from the germline V gene are SGHTA and FQGNSA. The CDR3 loop reads CASSPTTGRYGYTF. The DNA of the CDR3 is TGTGCCAGCAGCCCTACCACAGGGCGCTATGGCTACACCTTC. The full variable domain, completed using reference TRBV7-2 and TRBJ1-2, is GAGVSQSPSNKVTEKGKDVELRCDPISGHTALYWYRQSLGQGLEFLIYFQGNSAPDKSGLPSDRFSAERTGGSVSTLTIQRTQQEDSAVYLCASSPTTGRYGYTFGSGTRLTVV.

The chain uses TRBV2 and TRBJ2-5; 15 bases line up with TRBD2. J lost 5 bases, V lost 10 bases, and 8 bases had no gene match. Germline V gives CDR1 SNHLY, CDR2 FYNNEI. This CDR3 is built from 15 residues. The CDR3 region has the DNA TGTGCCATGCAGGGACTAGCGGGAGGACTCGAGACCCAGTACTTC. Translation gives CAMQGLAGGLETQYF. The complete variable domain, with remaining parts taken from reference TRBV2 and TRBJ2-5, reads EPEVTQTPSHQVTQMGQEVILRCVPISNHLYFYWYRQILGQKVEFLVSFYNNEISEKSEIFDDQFSVERPDGSNFTLKIRSTKLEDSAMYFCAMQGLAGGLETQYFGPGTRLLVL.

J is TRBJ1-2 and V is TRBV28, with 8 bases aligning to TRBD1. The CDR3 has 15 amino acids. Germline V gene sequence: CDR1 MDHEN, CDR2 SYDVKM. J was trimmed by 8 bases and V by 2 bases; bases with no gene match: 10. CDR3 residues: CASSLLRQGIMGYTF. DNA of the CDR3: TGTGCCAGCAGTTTACTCAGACAGGGGATTATGGGCTACACCTTC.

This chain's CDR3 is CASSLGTSGGELFF. The DNA of the CDR3 is TGTGCCAGCAGCTTAGGGACTAGCGGCGGGGAGCTGTTTTTT. This chain links TRBV11-1 with TRBJ2-2, with TRBD2 matching 10 bases. This CDR3 region has 14 residues. V lost 1 base and J lost 7; bases outside the gene matches: 0. Germline CDR1 reads SGHAT; CDR2 reads FQDESV (reference sequence).

This chain joins TRBV18 and TRBJ2-7; D uncertain. V was cut by 4 bases and J by 4 bases, with 11 bases left in between. The V gene's germline CDR1 is KGHSH and CDR2 LQKENI. CDR3 length: 13 amino acids. The CDR3 reads CASSLEYGYEQYF. In DNA form, the CDR3 reads TGTGCCAGCTCACTTGAGTACGGGTACGAGCAGTACTTC.

The chain links TRBV5-1 to TRBJ2-7; perhaps TRBD2 as D (6 bases). This CDR3 contains 14 residues. V was shortened by 0 bases and J by 5 bases, with 12 bases between the two germline ends. Looked up from germline, CDR1 is SGHRS and CDR2 is YFSETQ. The CDR3 coding sequence is TGCGCCAGCAGCTTGGTTGCGGGAAGGGACGAGCAGTACTTC. Translation gives CASSLVAGRDEQYF.

V usage is TRBV6-5 and J usage is TRBJ2-7, with 9 bases fitting TRBD1. Trimming took 6 bases from V and 5 from J; bases not matched to a gene: 5. Germline V lookup: CDR1 MNHEY, CDR2 SVGAGI. The CDR3 consists of 13 residues. CDR3 loop: CASRGTGKNEQYF. As DNA, the CDR3 is TGTGCCAGCAGGGGGACAGGGAAGAACGAGCAGTACTTC.

The V call is TRBV15, the J call TRBJ1-5, with 8 nucleotides matching TRBD1. The CDR3 loop spans 16 amino acids. Trimming at V came to 1 base and at J to 6 bases, leaving 8 bases not matched to a gene. Germline V gives CDR1 LNHNV, CDR2 YYDKDF (reference sequence). CDR3 in DNA: TGTGCCACCAGCAGAGGCCAGGGGGCGCGAAGTCAGCCCCAGCATTTT. Translation gives CATSRGQGARSQPQHF. The entire variable domain, with the rest obtained from reference TRBV15 and TRBJ1-5, is as follows: DAMVIQNPRYQVTQFGKPVTLSCSQTLNHNVMYWYQQKSSQAPKLLFHYYDKDFNNEADTPDNFQSRRPNTSFCFLDIRSPGLGDTAMYLCATSRGQGARSQPQHFGDGTRLSIL.

The chain joins TRBV4-3 to TRBJ2-7; 7 bases are a match to TRBD2. The CDR3 is 15 residues long. V lost 1 base and J lost 3; bases outside the gene matches: 6. Germline-derived CDR1 and CDR2 are LGHNA and YSLEER. Here the CDR3 DNA reads TGCGCCAGCAGCCAAGGGGGAGGGACCCTCTACGAGCAGTACTTC. Amino acids: CASSQGGGTLYEQYF.

The rearrangement uses TRBV28 and TRBJ2-1; D is unresolved. In germline, CDR1 is MDHEN, CDR2 SYDVKM. Trimming pared 8 bases from V and 0 bases from J, leaving 14 bases between. The length of the CDR3 is 15 residues. CDR3 bases: TGTGCCAGCTGCCCCCCCCCGGTCTCCTACAATGAGCAGTTCTTC. It encodes CASCPPPVSYNEQFF.

V gene TRBV7-9 combines with J gene TRBJ2-6; 14 positions match TRBD2. Trimming took 5 bases from V and 0 from J; bases not matched to a gene: 3. Germline V gene lookup returns CDR1 SEHNR and CDR2 FQNEAQ (reference sequence). CDR3 size: 18 residues. The CDR3 here is CASSLGLAGDSGANVLTF. The CDR3 DNA reads as TGTGCCAGCAGCCTGGGACTAGCGGGGGACTCTGGGGCCAACGTCCTGACTTTC.

The chain couples TRBV7-8 to TRBJ2-1; TRBD2 matches at 7 bases. V gave up 4 bases and J gave up 0 bases; unmatched junction bases: 12. The CDR3 totals 18 residues. CDR1 SGHVS and CDR2 FQNEAQ come from the germline V gene. CDR3 loop: CASSSGVAGWASYNEQFF. For the CDR3, the DNA is TGTGCCAGCAGCTCCGGAGTAGCGGGCTGGGCCTCCTACAATGAGCAGTTCTTC.

The rearrangement uses TRBV18 and TRBJ2-1; 7 bases are a match to TRBD2. The length of the CDR3 is 16 residues. Germline V gene data show CDR1 as KGHSH and CDR2 as LQKENI. After removal of 1 base from V and 5 bases from J, the junction contained 8 bases not matched to a gene. CDR3: CASSPRFSSGNNEQFF. CDR3 nucleotides: TGTGCCAGCTCACCACGATTCTCTAGCGGAAACAATGAGCAGTTCTTC.

The chain recombines TRBV7-6 with TRBJ1-3, with 10 positions matching TRBD1. V trimming: 1 base; J trimming: 3 bases; junction bases outside the gene matches: 3. Germline V gene data show CDR1 as SGHVS and CDR2 as FNYEAQ. The CDR3 has 16 residues. Written as DNA, the CDR3 is TGTGCCAGCAGCTTAGTTGGGACAGGGGTTGGAAACACCATATATTTT. This codes for CASSLVGTGVGNTIYF.

The V gene is TRBV10-1, the J gene TRBJ1-1; D may be TRBD1 (6 bases). The germline CDR1 and CDR2 sequences are WNHNN and SYGVQD (reference sequence). V was pared by 4 bases and J by 1 base, with 7 bases between. The CDR3 is 13 amino acids. The CDR3 spells CASSAGQNTEAFF. CDR3 DNA: TGCGCCAGCAGTGCGGGACAGAACACTGAAGCTTTCTTT.

The genes are TRBV12-5 and TRBJ2-1, with TRBD1 identical over 9 bases. The CDR3 is 14 residues long. With V trimmed by 3 bases and J by 7 bases, 4 bases remained unmatched. CDR1 LGHNT and CDR2 FRNRAP come from the germline V gene. CDR3 region: CASGFTGGSNEQFF. CDR3 DNA sequence: TGTGCTAGTGGTTTTACAGGGGGCAGTAATGAGCAGTTCTTC.

The chain has TRBV18 and TRBJ1-2; 7 bases agree with TRBD1. This CDR3 region has 15 residues. J lost 5 bases, V lost 3 bases, and 9 bases had no gene match. The germline V gene has CDR1 KGHSH and CDR2 LQKENI. The CDR3 coding sequence is TGTGCCAGCTCACCTGGACAGGAGATTTGGTATGGCTACACCTTC. Residues: CASSPGQEIWYGYTF.

The chain employs TRBV5-1 and TRBJ2-2; 10 bases are shared with TRBD1. CDR1 and CDR2 from the germline V gene are SGHRS and YFSETQ. The trim removed 0 bases at V and 0 bases at J, leaving 5 bases unmatched. The CDR3 spans 18 residues. The CDR3 DNA is TGCGCCAGCAGCTTGGACAAGACAGGGGGCCCGAACACCGGGGAGCTGTTTTTT. This gives the protein CASSLDKTGGPNTGELFF.

The chain joins TRBV28 to TRBJ1-2; D ambiguous. Germline-derived CDR1 and CDR2 are MDHEN and SYDVKM. The CDR3 extends over 15 amino acids. The V end lost 7 bases, the J end lost 1 base, and 16 bases lay between the germline ends. The CDR3 nucleotides read TGTGCCAGCACCTCAACACCGCCGAATAACTATGGCTACACCTTC. Amino acids: CASTSTPPNNYGYTF.

This chain joins TRBV28 and TRBJ1-2, with TRBD1 matching 9 bases. This CDR3 has 16 residues. The germline CDR1 and CDR2 sequences are MDHEN and SYDVKM. Trimming took 7 bases from V and 4 from J; bases not matched to a gene: 13. In nucleotides, the CDR3 is TGTGCCAGCACCGAACCAACCGGGACAGGGCTCTATGGCTACACCTTC. Protein sequence: CASTEPTGTGLYGYTF.

The chain combines TRBV3-1 (or the pseudogene TRBV3-2) with TRBJ2-7; TRBD2 matches 10 bases. V lost 5 bases, J lost 4 bases, and 8 bases stayed unmatched. Germline CDR1 reads LGHDT; CDR2 reads YNNKEL (reference sequence). This CDR3 region has 15 residues. The CDR3 is CASSTTTSGAYEQYF. The CDR3 DNA reads as TGTGCCAGCAGCACAACCACTAGCGGGGCTTACGAGCAGTACTTC.